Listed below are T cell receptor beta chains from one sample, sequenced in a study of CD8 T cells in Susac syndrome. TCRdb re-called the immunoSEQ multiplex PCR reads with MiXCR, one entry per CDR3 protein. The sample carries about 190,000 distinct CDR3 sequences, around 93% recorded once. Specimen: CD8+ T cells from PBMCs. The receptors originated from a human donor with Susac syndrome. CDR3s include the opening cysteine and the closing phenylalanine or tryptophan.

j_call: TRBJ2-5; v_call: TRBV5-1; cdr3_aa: CASSPRLASVQETQYF
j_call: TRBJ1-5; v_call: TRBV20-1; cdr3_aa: CSARDRAGGIGQPQHF
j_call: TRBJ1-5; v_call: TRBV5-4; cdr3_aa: CASSLEVNQPQHF
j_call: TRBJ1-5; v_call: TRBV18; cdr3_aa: CASSPEDQPQHF
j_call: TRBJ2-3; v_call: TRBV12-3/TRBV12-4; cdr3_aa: CASSPNSGGAPDTQYF
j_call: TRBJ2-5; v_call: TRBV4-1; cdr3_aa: CASSQGGWVETQYF
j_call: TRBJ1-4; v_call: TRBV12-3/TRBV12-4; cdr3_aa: CASSFRSGPEKLFF
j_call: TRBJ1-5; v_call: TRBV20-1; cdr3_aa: CSARTGSYSNQPQHF
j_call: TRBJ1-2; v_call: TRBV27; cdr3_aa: CASSLSRDGYYGYTF
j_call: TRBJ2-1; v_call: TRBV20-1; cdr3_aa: CSARAGGPVDEQFF
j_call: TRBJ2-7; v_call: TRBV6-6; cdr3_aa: CASSSSDYEQYF
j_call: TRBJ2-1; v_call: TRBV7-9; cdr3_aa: CASSLAPGGQGSYNEQFF
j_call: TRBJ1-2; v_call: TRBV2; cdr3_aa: CANLGDGGYTF
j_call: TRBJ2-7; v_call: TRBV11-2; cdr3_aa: CASSKTSGIYEQYF
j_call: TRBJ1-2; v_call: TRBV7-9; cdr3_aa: CASSSRDFYGYTF
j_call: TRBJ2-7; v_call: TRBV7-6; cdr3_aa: CASTLELSSYEQYF
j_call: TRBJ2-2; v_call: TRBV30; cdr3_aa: CAWEEGTRITGELFF
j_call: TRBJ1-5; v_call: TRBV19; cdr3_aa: CASSFRGLDQPQHF
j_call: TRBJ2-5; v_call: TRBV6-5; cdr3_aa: CASSYSGETQYF
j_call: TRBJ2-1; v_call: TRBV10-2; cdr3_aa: CASSEFSGVSYNEQFF
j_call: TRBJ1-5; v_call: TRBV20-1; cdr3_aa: CSATSPRDSRGFQPQHF
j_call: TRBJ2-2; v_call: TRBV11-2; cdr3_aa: CASPVGAGELFF
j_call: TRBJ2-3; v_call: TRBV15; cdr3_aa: CATSASRGDTQYF
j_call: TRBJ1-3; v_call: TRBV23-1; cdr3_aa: CASSPREKGEFGNTIYF
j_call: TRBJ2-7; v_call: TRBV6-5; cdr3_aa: CASSYSGASYEQYF
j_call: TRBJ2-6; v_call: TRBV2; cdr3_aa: CASGDRGAGANVLTF
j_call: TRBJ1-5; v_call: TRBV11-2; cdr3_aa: CASSFPPGSNQPQHF
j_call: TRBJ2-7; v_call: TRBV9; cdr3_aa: CASSVGGGGEQYF
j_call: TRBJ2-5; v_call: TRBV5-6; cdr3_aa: CASSSTGPAGETQYF
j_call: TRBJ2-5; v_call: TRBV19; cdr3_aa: CASNSGIQETQYF
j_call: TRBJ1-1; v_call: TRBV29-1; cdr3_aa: CSVSREGAMFTEAFF
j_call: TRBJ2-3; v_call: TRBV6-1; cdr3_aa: CASSPGRGPTSTDTQYF
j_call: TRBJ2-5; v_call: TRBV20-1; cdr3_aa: CSAASGDNQETQYF
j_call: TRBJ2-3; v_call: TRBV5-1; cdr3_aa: CASSLAGSSTDTQYF
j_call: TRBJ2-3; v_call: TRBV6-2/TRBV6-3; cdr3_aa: CASSLAGNSLSSQYF
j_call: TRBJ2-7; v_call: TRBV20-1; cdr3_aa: CSARGLQAGYEQYF
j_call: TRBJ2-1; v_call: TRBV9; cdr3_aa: CASSVGTSGPSYNEQFF
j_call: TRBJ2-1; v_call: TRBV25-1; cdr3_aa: CASSEFGTSGGEQFF
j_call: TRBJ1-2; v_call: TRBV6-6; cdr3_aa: CASYLRTGNGYTF
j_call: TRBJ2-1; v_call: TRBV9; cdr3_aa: CASSVEGVGQFF
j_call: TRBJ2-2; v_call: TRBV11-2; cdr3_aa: CASNTHLLNTGELFF